The 27 T cell receptor beta chains listed next were all sequenced from one sample in a study of T cell repertoires in cytomegalovirus infection. These receptors are not linked to any known antigen. Each CDR3 protein is one row after TCRdb ran MiXCR on the reads. This sample has 55,000 to 85,000 distinct CDR3 sequences, with about 20% found just once. Sample: CD8+ T cells from cultured PBMCs, taken from culture after CMV antigen stimulation. The receptors were gathered from a human donor in good health (CMV status not recorded). Some clones in this sample may be carry-over from other donors' samples.

The V call is TRBV27, the J call TRBJ1-3; D unclear. Germline V lookup: CDR1 MNHEY, CDR2 SMNVEV (reference sequence). CDR3 length equals 14 residues. V was pared by 4 bases and J by 0 bases, with 7 bases between. This CDR3 reads CASSSLVSGNTIYF. CDR3 DNA: TGTGCCAGCAGTTCTTTGGTCTCTGGAAACACCATATATTTT.

The V gene is TRBV7-2, the J gene TRBJ1-4; perhaps TRBD1 as D (5 bases). CDR1 and CDR2 from the germline V gene are SGHTA and FQGNSA. This CDR3 region has 16 residues. V dropped 1 base and J dropped 7 bases, with 16 bases sitting between them. CDR3 in amino acids: CASSLGWTLNSEKLFF. CDR3 bases: TGTGCCAGCAGCTTAGGATGGACACTAAATTCTGAAAAACTGTTTTTT.

The chain is built from TRBV6-2 or TRBV6-3 and TRBJ1-5; D is undetermined. The CDR3 runs to 18 residues. V was shortened by 5 bases and J by 0 bases, with 20 bases between the two germline ends. Germline V gives CDR1 MNHEY, CDR2 SVGEGT. The CDR3 sequence is CASSPWRTDTYSNQPQHF. CDR3 in DNA: TGTGCCAGCAGTCCCTGGAGAACAGACACATATAGCAATCAGCCCCAGCATTTT.

This clonotype appeared a few times. A read error may produce the germline difference seen at one junction end. This chain joins TRBV7-2 and TRBJ2-3; D call uncertain. CDR3 size: 13 residues. CDR1 is SGHTA, CDR2 FQGNSA, per germline. The CDR3, as DNA: TGTGCCAGCAGCGGACGTAGCTTTGGACCGCTGAATTTT. Its protein product is CASSGRSFGPLNF.

CDR3 in amino acids: CATSTDDRAGANVLTF. The CDR3 DNA follows: TGTGCCACCAGCACCGACGACAGGGCTGGGGCCAACGTCCTGACTTTC. This chain connects TRBV15 to TRBJ2-6, with TRBD1 identical over 7 bases. The CDR3 runs to 16 residues. V shed 4 bases, J shed 2 bases, and the junction held 5 bases outside the gene matches. Looked up from germline, CDR1 is LNHNV and CDR2 is YYDKDF (reference sequence).

The chain has TRBV6-2 or TRBV6-3 and TRBJ2-1; weak D call: TRBD2 (6 bases). Germline loops: CDR1 MNHEY, CDR2 SVGEGT. This CDR3 comprises 15 residues. V dropped 8 bases and J dropped 3 bases, with 17 bases sitting between them. CDR3 sequence (DNA): TGTGCCAGCTGCTGGGACTTGGAAAACTACAATGAGCAGTTCTTC. This gives the protein CASCWDLENYNEQFF.

V gene TRBV7-3 combines with J gene TRBJ2-3, with 7 bases that match TRBD2. Trimming removed 5 bases from V and 0 bases from J; junction bases left unmatched: 5. This CDR3 comprises 15 residues. Per germline, CDR1 SGHTA and CDR2 FQGTGA. Here the CDR3 reads CASSDLGGSTDTQYF. The CDR3 DNA reads as TGTGCCAGCAGCGACCTGGGGGGGAGCACAGATACGCAGTATTTT.

The chain recombines TRBV12-3 or TRBV12-4 with TRBJ2-1; D remains ambiguous. The CDR3 consists of 12 residues. Trimming removed 6 bases at V and 9 bases at J, with 12 bases between. The CDR3, as DNA: TGTGCCAGCAGCCCCCCCTCGGGTGAGCAGTTCTTC. Translation gives CASSPPSGEQFF.

The chain has TRBV27 and TRBJ2-5; D not certain. With 0 bases removed from V and 0 bases from J, the gap between germline ends came to 8 bases. This CDR3 is 15 amino acids long. CDR1 and CDR2 (germline): MNHEY, SMNVEV (reference sequence). CDR3 amino acids: CASSLSGMHQETQYF. DNA of the CDR3: TGTGCCAGCAGTTTATCGGGGATGCACCAAGAGACCCAGTACTTC.

In this sample, this clonotype turned up a few times. The rearrangement uses TRBV4-3 and TRBJ2-7; 10 positions agree with TRBD1. This CDR3 is 15 amino acids long. Unmatched junction bases numbered 6, after V lost 3 bases and J lost 4 bases. From germline, CDR1 is LGHNA and CDR2 YSLEER. The CDR3 DNA follows: TGCGCCAGCAGCCAGGCCGGGACAGGGGTGTACGAGCAGTACTTC. This translates into CASSQAGTGVYEQYF.

The V and J genes are TRBV7-2 and TRBJ2-1; no clear D gene. There are 12 residues in the CDR3. The germline gives CDR1 SGHTA, CDR2 FQGNSA. The V gene lost 3 bases and the J gene lost 7 bases, with 7 bases spanning the gap. This chain's CDR3 is CASSFKRNEQFF. The CDR3 nucleotides are TGTGCCAGCAGCTTTAAGAGAAATGAGCAGTTCTTC.

J is TRBJ1-5 and V is TRBV11-2; no reliable D call. From germline, CDR1 is SGHAT and CDR2 FQNNGV. Between the trimmed V and J ends, which lost 1 base and 4 bases, there was a span of 14 bases. The CDR3 totals 16 residues. CDR3: CASSLVKDRLNQPQHF. CDR3 in DNA: TGTGCCAGCAGCTTAGTAAAGGACCGCCTAAATCAGCCCCAGCATTTT. Based on the CDR3 plus reference TRBV11-2 and TRBJ1-5, the full variable domain is EAGVAQSPRYKIIEKRQSVAFWCNPISGHATLYWYQQILGQGPKLLIQFQNNGVVDDSQLPKDRFSAERLKGVDSTLKIQPAKLEDSAVYLCASSLVKDRLNQPQHFGDGTRLSIL.

The chain carries TRBV7-2 and TRBJ2-3, with 9 nucleotides matching TRBD1. Germline V gives CDR1 SGHTA, CDR2 FQGNSA. This CDR3 has 16 residues. Losses at the gene ends were 1 base for V and 3 bases for J; bases not matched to a gene: 5. The CDR3: CASSLEGTGMTDTQYF. As DNA, the CDR3 is TGTGCCAGCAGCTTAGAGGGGACAGGGATGACAGATACGCAGTATTTT.

In this sample, this clonotype turned up a few times. The chain recombines TRBV7-2 with TRBJ2-1; tentatively, D is TRBD1 or TRBD2 (6 bases each). Trimming left V 9 bases short and J 0 bases short, with 12 bases between. CDR1 SGHTA and CDR2 FQGNSA come from the germline V gene. There are 14 residues in the CDR3. CDR3: CASVGGYSYNEQFF. CDR3 DNA: TGTGCCAGTGTGGGGGGCTACTCCTACAATGAGCAGTTCTTC.

Judged by abundance, this clonotype is hyperexpanded. V gene TRBV4-1 combines with J gene TRBJ1-1; D call uncertain. The CDR3 loop spans 14 amino acids. CDR1 and CDR2 (germline): MGHRA, YSYEKL. The V end was cut by 2 bases, the J end by 0 bases, with 7 bases between. The CDR3 nucleotides read TGCGCCAGCAGCCAAACTGTCATGAACACTGAAGCTTTCTTT. Protein sequence: CASSQTVMNTEAFF.

This clonotype has only a few counts. The chain uses TRBV19 and TRBJ2-7; D uncertain. The CDR3 contains 13 residues. Looked up from germline, CDR1 is LNHDA and CDR2 is SQIVND (reference sequence). V shed 5 bases and J shed 2 bases, with 10 bases lying between them. DNA for the CDR3: TGTGCCAGTAGTGTGGGCCTCCCCTACGAGCAGTACTTC. This gives the protein CASSVGLPYEQYF.

This clonotype was seen more than once but under ten times. The chain is built from TRBV6-2 or TRBV6-3 and TRBJ1-5; weak D call: TRBD1 (5 bases). Germline lookup yields CDR1 MNHEY and CDR2 SVGEGT. V shed 2 bases and J shed 0 bases, with 14 bases lying between them. CDR3 size: 17 residues. CDR3 DNA sequence: TGTGCCAGCAGTTACGAAGGGGCCGGTTATAGCAATCAGCCCCAGCATTTT. The encoded protein is CASSYEGAGYSNQPQHF.

V usage is TRBV7-8 and J usage is TRBJ2-3; the D gene is possibly TRBD1 (5 bases). The germline CDR1 and CDR2 sequences are SGHVS and FQNEAQ. This CDR3 comprises 16 residues. Trimming removed 0 bases at V and 1 base at J, with 11 bases between. CDR3 coding DNA: TGTGCCAGCAGCTTAGCGGGGCAGGTCGGCACAGATACGCAGTATTTT. Protein product: CASSLAGQVGTDTQYF.

This clonotype turned up a few times. The J gene is TRBJ2-7, the V gene TRBV4-2; 8 bases agree with TRBD2. In germline, CDR1 is LGHNA, CDR2 YNFKEQ. The CDR3 spans 15 residues. V gave up 1 base and J gave up 3 bases; unmatched junction bases: 5. CDR3 DNA sequence: TGTGCCAGCAGCCAAGGGTCTAGCGGGCTCTACGAGCAGTACTTC. Amino acids: CASSQGSSGLYEQYF.

This chain connects TRBV7-9 to TRBJ1-2, with 9 bases aligning to TRBD1. The length of the CDR3 is 15 residues. Per the germline V gene, CDR1 is SEHNR and CDR2 is FQNEAQ (reference sequence). Trimming removed 4 bases from V and 3 bases from J; junction bases left unmatched: 6. The CDR3 reads CASSSSGTGYYGYTF. Here the CDR3 DNA reads TGTGCCAGCAGCTCATCCGGGACAGGGTACTATGGCTACACCTTC. Full variable domain (outside the CDR3, taken from reference TRBV7-9 and TRBJ1-2): DTGVSQNPRHKITKRGQNVTFRCDPISEHNRLYWYRQTLGQGPEFLTYFQNEAQLEKSRLLSDRFSAERPKGSFSTLEIQRTEQGDSAMYLCASSSSGTGYYGYTFGSGTRLTVV.

The chain uses TRBV7-8 and TRBJ1-1; D call uncertain. V shed 4 bases and J shed 3 bases, with 18 bases lying between them. The CDR3 runs to 16 residues. The germline gives CDR1 SGHVS, CDR2 FQNEAQ. The CDR3 DNA follows: TGTGCCAGCAGCTCAGAGGGTTATCCGAGCGACACTGAAGCTTTCTTT. It yields the protein CASSSEGYPSDTEAFF.

The V call is TRBV7-9, the J call TRBJ2-4, with D maybe TRBD2 (5 bases). Germline CDR1 and CDR2: SEHNR and FQNEAQ (reference sequence). CDR3 size: 12 residues. The V end was cut by 1 base, the J end by 8 bases, with 6 bases between. The DNA of the CDR3 is TGTGCCAGCAGCTTAGGGACTGACATTCAGTACTTC. Protein: CASSLGTDIQYF.

There are many counts of this clonotype. J is TRBJ2-1 and V is TRBV7-2; D is uncertain. From germline, CDR1 is SGHTA and CDR2 FQGNSA. Trimming removed 10 bases at V and 0 bases at J, with 13 bases between. The CDR3 loop spans 14 amino acids. For the CDR3, the DNA is TGTGCCACCTCTGCCGCCAGCTCCTACAATGAGCAGTTCTTC. Its protein is CATSAASSYNEQFF.

For the CDR3, the DNA is TGTGCCAGCAGCCATCCGGGAGGGCGAGAGACCCAGTACTTC. Translation: CASSHPGGRETQYF. V usage is TRBV7-9 and J usage is TRBJ2-5; 8 nucleotides line up with TRBD2. With 5 bases clipped from V and 4 bases from J, the junction kept 6 bases outside the gene matches. Germline V lookup: CDR1 SEHNR, CDR2 FQNEAQ (reference sequence). The CDR3 has 14 amino acids.

This clonotype occurred a few times. The genes are TRBV29-1 and TRBJ1-1, with 7 bases matching TRBD1. This CDR3 has 17 amino acids. Per germline, CDR1 SQVTM and CDR2 ANQGSEA. Trimming at V came to 5 bases and at J to 0 bases, leaving 15 bases not matched to a gene. CDR3 sequence (DNA): TGCAGCGTTTCCTACCCCACTATGACAGGGATGAACACTGAAGCTTTCTTT. This gives the protein CSVSYPTMTGMNTEAFF.

J is TRBJ1-2 and V is TRBV12-3 or TRBV12-4; unclear D gene. The CDR3 spans 12 residues. V was shortened by 3 bases and J by 4 bases, with 6 bases between the two germline ends. This CDR3 is CASSFEAYGYTF. The DNA of the CDR3 is TGTGCCAGCAGTTTTGAAGCCTATGGCTACACCTTC.

The rearrangement uses TRBV2 and TRBJ2-5; possible D gene TRBD1, 6 bases. Germline values: CDR1 SNHLY, CDR2 FYNNEI. V lost 8 bases, J lost 1 base, and 14 bases lay in between. CDR3 size: 14 residues. CDR3 amino acids: CASWARGSQETQYF. The CDR3, as DNA: TGTGCCAGCTGGGCCAGGGGCTCCCAAGAGACCCAGTACTTC.